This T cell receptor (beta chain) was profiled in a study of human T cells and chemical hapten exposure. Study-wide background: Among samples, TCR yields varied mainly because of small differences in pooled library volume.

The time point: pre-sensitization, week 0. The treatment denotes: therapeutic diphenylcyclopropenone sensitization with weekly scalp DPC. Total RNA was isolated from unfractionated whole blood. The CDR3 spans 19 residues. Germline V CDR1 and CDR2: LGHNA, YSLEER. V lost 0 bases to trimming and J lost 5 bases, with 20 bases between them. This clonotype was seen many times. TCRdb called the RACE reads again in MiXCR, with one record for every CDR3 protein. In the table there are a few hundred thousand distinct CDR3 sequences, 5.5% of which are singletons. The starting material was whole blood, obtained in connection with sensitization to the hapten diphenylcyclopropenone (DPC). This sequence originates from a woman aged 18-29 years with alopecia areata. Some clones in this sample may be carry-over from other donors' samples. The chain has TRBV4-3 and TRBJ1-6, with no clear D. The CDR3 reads CASSQDSPGKGSDNSPLHF. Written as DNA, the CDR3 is TGCGCCAGCAGCCAAGATTCCCCCGGGAAGGGTTCAGATAATTCACCCCTCCACTTT.